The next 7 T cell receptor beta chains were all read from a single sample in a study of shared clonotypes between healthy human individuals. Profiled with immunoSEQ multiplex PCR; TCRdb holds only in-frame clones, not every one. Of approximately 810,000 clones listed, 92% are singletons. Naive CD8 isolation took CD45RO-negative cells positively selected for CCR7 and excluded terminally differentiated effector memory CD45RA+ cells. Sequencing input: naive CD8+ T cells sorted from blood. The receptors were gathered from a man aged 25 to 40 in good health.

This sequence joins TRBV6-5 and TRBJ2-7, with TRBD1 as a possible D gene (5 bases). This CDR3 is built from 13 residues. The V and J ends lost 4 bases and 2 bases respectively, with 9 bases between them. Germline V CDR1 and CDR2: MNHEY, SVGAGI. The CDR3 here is CASSSTATYEQYF. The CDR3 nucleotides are TGTGCCAGCAGTTCGACAGCGACCTACGAGCAGTACTTC.

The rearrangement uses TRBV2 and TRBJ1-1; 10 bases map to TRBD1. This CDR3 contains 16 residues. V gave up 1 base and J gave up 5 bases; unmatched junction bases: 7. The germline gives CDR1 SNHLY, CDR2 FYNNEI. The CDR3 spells CASSEEMTGGFTEAFF. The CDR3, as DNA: TGTGCCAGCAGTGAAGAGATGACAGGGGGCTTTACTGAAGCTTTCTTT.

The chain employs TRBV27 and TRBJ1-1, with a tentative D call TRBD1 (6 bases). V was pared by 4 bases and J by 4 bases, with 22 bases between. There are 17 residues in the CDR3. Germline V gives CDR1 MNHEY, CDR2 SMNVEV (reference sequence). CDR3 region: CASSWGDTHLRGTEAFF. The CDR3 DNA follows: TGTGCCAGCAGTTGGGGGGACACCCACCTGAGAGGCACTGAAGCTTTCTTT.

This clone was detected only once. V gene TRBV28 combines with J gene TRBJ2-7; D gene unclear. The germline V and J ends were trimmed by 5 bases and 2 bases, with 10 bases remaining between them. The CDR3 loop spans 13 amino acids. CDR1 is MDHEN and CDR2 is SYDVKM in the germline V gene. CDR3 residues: CASSRRRTYEQYF. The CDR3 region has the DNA TGTGCCAGCAGTCGGCGCAGGACCTACGAGCAGTACTTC.

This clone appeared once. As DNA, the CDR3 is TGTGCCAGCAGTTACTCGGTGGGACATGAGCAGTTCTTC. It specifies CASSYSVGHEQFF. V is TRBV6-6 and J is TRBJ2-1; either TRBD1 or TRBD2 may fit D (5 bases each). The V and J ends lost 0 bases and 8 bases respectively, with 8 bases between them. Germline CDR1 MNHNY, CDR2 SVGAGI (reference sequence). This CDR3 region has 13 residues.

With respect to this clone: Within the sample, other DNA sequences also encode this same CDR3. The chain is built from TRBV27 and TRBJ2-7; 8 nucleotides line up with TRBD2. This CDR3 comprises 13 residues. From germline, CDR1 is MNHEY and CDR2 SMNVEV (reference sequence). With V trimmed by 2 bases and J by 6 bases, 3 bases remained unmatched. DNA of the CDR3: TGTGCCAGCAGTTTAGCGGGAGGACGCGAGCAGTACTTC. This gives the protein CASSLAGGREQYF.

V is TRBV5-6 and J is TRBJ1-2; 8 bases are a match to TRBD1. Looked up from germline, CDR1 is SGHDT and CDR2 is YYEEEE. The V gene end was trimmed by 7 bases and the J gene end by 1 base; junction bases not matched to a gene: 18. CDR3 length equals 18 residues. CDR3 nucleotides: TGTGCCAGCGTCCCGGTGAGGGATGGACAGGGCGGTAACTATGGCTACACCTTC. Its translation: CASVPVRDGQGGNYGYTF.